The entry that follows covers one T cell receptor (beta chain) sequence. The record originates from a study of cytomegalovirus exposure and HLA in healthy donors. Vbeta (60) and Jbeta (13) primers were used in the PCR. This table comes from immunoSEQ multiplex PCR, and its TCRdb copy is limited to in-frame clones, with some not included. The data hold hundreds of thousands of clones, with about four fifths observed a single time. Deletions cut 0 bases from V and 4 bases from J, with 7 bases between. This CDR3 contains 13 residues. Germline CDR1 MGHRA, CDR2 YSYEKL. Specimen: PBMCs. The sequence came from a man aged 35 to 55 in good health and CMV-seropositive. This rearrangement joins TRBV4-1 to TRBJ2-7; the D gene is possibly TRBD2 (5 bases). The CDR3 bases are TGCGCCAGCAGCCAAGATCGGGATTACGAGCAGTACTTC. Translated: CASSQDRDYEQYF.